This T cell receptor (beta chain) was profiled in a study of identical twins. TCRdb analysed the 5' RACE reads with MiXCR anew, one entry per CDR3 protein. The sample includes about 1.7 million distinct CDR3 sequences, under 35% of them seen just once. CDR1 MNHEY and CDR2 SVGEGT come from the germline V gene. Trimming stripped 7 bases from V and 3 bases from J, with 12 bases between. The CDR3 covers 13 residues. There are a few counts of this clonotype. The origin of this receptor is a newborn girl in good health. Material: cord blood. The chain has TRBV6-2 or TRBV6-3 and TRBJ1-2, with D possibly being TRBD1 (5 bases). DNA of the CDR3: TGTGCCAGCACATCGGGGGGGGACTATGGCTACACCTTC. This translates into CASTSGGDYGYTF.